One and the same sample provided the 28 T cell receptor beta chains below, sequenced in a study of control samples from healthy donors and cancer patients. Here immunoSEQ multiplex PCR was the method, and the copy in TCRdb shows in-frame clones only, minus some. This table holds roughly 100,000 clones, roughly 80% found once. The sample was blood. The receptors shown here come from a woman aged 50 to 65 in good health.

The J gene is TRBJ2-7, the V gene TRBV6-6; D not certain. V was pared by 4 bases and J by 2 bases, with 6 bases between. Germline V gene data show CDR1 as MNHNY and CDR2 as SVGAGI (reference sequence). This CDR3 comprises 12 residues. The CDR3 sequence: CASSSTPYEQYF. Here the CDR3 DNA reads TGTGCCAGCAGTTCGACCCCCTACGAGCAGTACTTC.

V and J are TRBV5-1 and TRBJ1-4, with no clear D. The CDR3 extends over 15 amino acids. Trimming took off 2 bases at V and 0 bases at J, with 8 bases between the two ends. From germline, CDR1 is SGHRS and CDR2 YFSETQ. The chain's CDR3 is CASSFSLATNEKLFF. The CDR3 DNA reads as TGCGCCAGCAGCTTTAGTTTGGCAACTAATGAAAAACTGTTTTTT.

The chain carries TRBV5-4 and TRBJ2-6; 9 nucleotides line up with TRBD2. This CDR3 is 19 amino acids long. J was trimmed by 2 bases and V by 2 bases; bases with no gene match: 11. Germline V CDR1 and CDR2: SGHNT, YYREEE (reference sequence). CDR3 in amino acids: CASSLGIAGVGAGANVLTF. In DNA form, the CDR3 reads TGTGCCAGCAGCTTAGGGATAGCGGGGGTGGGAGCTGGGGCCAACGTCCTGACTTTC.

J is TRBJ2-2 and V is TRBV6-5; the match to TRBD2 covers 7 bases. Germline CDR1 MNHEY, CDR2 SVGAGI. V gave up 10 bases and J gave up 1 base; unmatched junction bases: 6. This CDR3 has 14 amino acids. The CDR3 region is CATRAGRNTGELFF. CDR3 in DNA: TGTGCCACCCGAGCGGGGAGGAACACCGGGGAGCTGTTTTTT.

V and J are TRBV5-6 and TRBJ2-7; perhaps TRBD2 as D (7 bases). The CDR3 is 12 amino acids. The V end was cut by 1 base, the J end by 7 bases, with 9 bases between. Germline CDR1 is SGHDT and CDR2 is YYEEEE. The CDR3 reads CASSLKGGEQYF. The CDR3 DNA follows: TGTGCCAGCAGCTTGAAGGGGGGGGAGCAGTACTTC. The full variable domain, with the rest looked up from reference TRBV5-6 and TRBJ2-7, is DAGVTQSPTHLIKTRGQQVTLRCSPKSGHDTVSWYQQALGQGPQFIFQYYEEEERQRGNFPDRFSGHQFPNYSSELNVNALLLGDSALYLCASSLKGGEQYFGPGTRLTVT.

The rearrangement joins TRBV24-1 to TRBJ2-1, with 12 bases matching TRBD2. From germline, CDR1 is KGHDR and CDR2 SFDVKD. V shed 7 bases, J shed 0 bases, and the junction held 9 bases outside the gene matches. This CDR3 comprises 18 residues. The CDR3 is CATRKGTSGPTSYNEQFF. CDR3 bases: TGTGCCACCAGGAAGGGGACTAGCGGGCCCACCTCCTACAATGAGCAGTTCTTC.

This rearrangement joins TRBV3-1 (or the pseudogene TRBV3-2) to TRBJ2-1, with D hard to call. CDR3 length: 13 amino acids. Germline V gene lookup returns CDR1 LGHDT and CDR2 YNNKEL (reference sequence). V was shortened by 4 bases and J by 5 bases, with 9 bases between the two germline ends. The CDR3 loop is CASSRSVNNEQFF. The CDR3 DNA reads as TGTGCCAGCAGCCGGTCGGTTAACAATGAGCAGTTCTTC.

This chain connects TRBV6-4 to TRBJ1-6; D not resolved. Between the trimmed V and J ends, which lost 5 bases and 6 bases, there was a span of 8 bases. CDR1 is MRHNA, CDR2 SNTAGT, per germline. This CDR3 is built from 13 residues. In DNA form, the CDR3 reads TGTGCCAGCAGTCAGGACCCTAATTCACCCCTCCACTTT. It specifies CASSQDPNSPLHF.

The chain has TRBV20-1 and TRBJ1-4; TRBD1 matches at 8 bases. Germline lookup yields CDR1 DFQATT and CDR2 SNEGSKA (reference sequence). The junction had 4 bases not matched to a gene; V was cut back by 3 bases and J by 7 bases. The CDR3 spans 13 residues. The CDR3 DNA follows: TGCAGTGCTAGTTCGGACAGGGTTGAAAAACTGTTTTTT. It yields the protein CSASSDRVEKLFF.

The V gene is TRBV19, the J gene TRBJ2-2; the D gene is possibly TRBD1 (7 bases). The CDR3 is made up of 16 amino acids. The ends were cut back, 4 bases at V and 2 bases at J, with 14 bases in the middle. The V gene's germline CDR1 is LNHDA and CDR2 SQIVND (reference sequence). CDR3 residues: CASSTRRDSNTGELFF. The CDR3 DNA follows: TGTGCCAGTAGTACCCGGCGGGACAGTAACACCGGGGAGCTGTTTTTT.

The gene calls are TRBV12-2 and TRBJ1-2; the D call TRBD1 from the table was never checked on the DNA. TRBV12-2 is annotated as a pseudogene. CDR3 length: 15 residues. The CDR3 sequence is CASRSRDRYNYGYTF. In DNA form, the CDR3 reads TGTGCAAGTCGCTCACGGGACAGATACAACTATGGCTACACCTTC.

This clone has a handful of counts. The J gene is TRBJ2-1, the V gene TRBV9; TRBD2 matches 13 bases. The V gene's germline CDR1 is SGDLS and CDR2 YYNGEE. J lost 9 bases, V lost 0 bases, and 9 bases had no gene match. The CDR3 has 17 amino acids. The CDR3 is CASSVATSGRAWGEQFF. For the CDR3, the DNA is TGTGCCAGCAGCGTAGCTACTAGCGGGAGGGCCTGGGGTGAGCAGTTCTTC.

This rearrangement joins TRBV3-1 (or the pseudogene TRBV3-2) to TRBJ2-7; D is uncertain. Trimming cost V 4 bases and J 0 bases, with 13 bases left between them. Germline loops: CDR1 LGHDT, CDR2 YNNKEL (reference sequence). CDR3 length: 15 residues. The CDR3 here is CASSPHASTSYEQYF. The CDR3, as DNA: TGTGCCAGCAGCCCCCACGCGTCGACCTCCTACGAGCAGTACTTC.

The V gene is TRBV18, the J gene TRBJ1-4; D not resolved. Trimming shortened V by 0 bases and J by 8 bases, and 16 bases separated the two germline ends. Germline CDR1 is KGHSH and CDR2 is LQKENI. The CDR3 contains 16 residues. The CDR3 coding sequence is TGTGCCAGCTCACCACCCACGGACCCCGGGCCAGAAAAACTGTTTTTT. Its translation is CASSPPTDPGPEKLFF.

The V call is TRBV5-6, the J call TRBJ1-4; D possibly corresponds to TRBD1 (6 bases). With 3 bases removed from V and 0 bases from J, the gap between germline ends came to 15 bases. CDR1 is SGHDT and CDR2 is YYEEEE in the germline V gene. The CDR3 contains 17 residues. CDR3 residues: CASSSGPGTTTNEKLFF. CDR3 bases: TGTGCCAGCAGCTCGGGGCCCGGGACAACAACTAATGAAAAACTGTTTTTT.

The chain joins TRBV6-2 or TRBV6-3 to TRBJ2-7, with a tentative D call TRBD1 (5 bases). V shed 6 bases and J shed 0 bases, with 15 bases lying between them. CDR1 and CDR2 (germline): MNHEY, SVGEGT. CDR3 size: 15 residues. CDR3 DNA: TGTGCCAGCAGCTTGGTTGGGGCGAGCTCCTACGAGCAGTACTTC. Encoded protein: CASSLVGASSYEQYF.

The chain uses TRBV5-4 and TRBJ2-1; D may be TRBD1 (6 bases). Germline assignment: CDR1 SGHNT and CDR2 YYREEE (reference sequence). The CDR3 runs 15 residues. The ends were cut back, 1 base at V and 7 bases at J, with 15 bases in the middle. In DNA, the CDR3 is TGTGCCAGCAGCTTGTCCAGGGGTCTGGGGAATGAGCAGTTCTTC. Encoded protein: CASSLSRGLGNEQFF.

This chain connects TRBV6-8 to TRBJ2-1, with unresolved D. Looked up from germline, CDR1 is MNHGY and CDR2 is SAAAGT. The ends were cut back, 4 bases at V and 4 bases at J, with 2 bases in the middle. The CDR3 has 11 amino acids. The CDR3 loop reads CASSWYNEQFF. The CDR3 DNA follows: TGTGCCAGCAGTTGGTACAATGAGCAGTTCTTC.

In DNA form, the CDR3 reads TGTGCCAGCAGCCAAGATAGCGGGAGATCCTACAATGAGCAGTTCTTC. Translated: CASSQDSGRSYNEQFF. The chain is built from TRBV4-2 and TRBJ2-1; 9 nucleotides agree with TRBD2. CDR1 is LGHNA, CDR2 YNFKEQ, per germline. Trimming at V came to 0 bases and at J to 1 base, leaving 1 base not matched to a gene. This CDR3 is 16 amino acids long.

The V call is TRBV10-3, the J call TRBJ2-1; 16 nucleotides line up with TRBD2. The CDR3 sequence is 14 residues long. The V segment lost 7 bases and the J segment 7 bases; nucleotides outside the gene matches: 1. The germline V gene encodes CDR1 ENHRY and CDR2 SYGVKD. The CDR3, as DNA: TGTGCCATCAAGGGACTAGCGGGAGGGAATGAGCAGTTCTTC. This codes for CAIKGLAGGNEQFF.

This clone has more than one count but fewer than ten. The sample contains more than one DNA sequence encoding this CDR3. The chain carries TRBV2 and TRBJ1-4, with 7 bases aligning to TRBD1. V lost 4 bases, J lost 3 bases, and 2 bases stayed unmatched. Germline lookup yields CDR1 SNHLY and CDR2 FYNNEI. This CDR3 has 14 amino acids. CDR3 coding DNA: TGTGCCAGCAGTGCAACAGGGGCTAATGAAAAACTGTTTTTT. Its translation: CASSATGANEKLFF.

The genes are TRBV7-2 and TRBJ2-3; 10 bases are shared with TRBD1. The ends lost 7 bases at V and 6 bases at J; junction bases unmatched: 10. Germline CDR1 is SGHTA and CDR2 is FQGNSA. This CDR3 spans 15 amino acids. The CDR3: CASNKPGTGEDTQYF. The CDR3 coding sequence is TGTGCCAGCAACAAACCCGGGACAGGGGAGGATACGCAGTATTTT. Variable domain in full (rest from reference TRBV7-2 and TRBJ2-3): GAGVSQSPSNKVTEKGKDVELRCDPISGHTALYWYRQSLGQGLEFLIYFQGNSAPDKSGLPSDRFSAERTGGSVSTLTIQRTQQEDSAVYLCASNKPGTGEDTQYFGPGTRLTVL.

This clone was recorded a few times. This chain links TRBV25-1 with TRBJ1-3; 7 positions agree with TRBD1. CDR1 and CDR2 from the germline V gene are MGHDK and SYGVNS. With 2 bases clipped from V and 2 bases from J, the junction kept 0 bases outside the gene matches. CDR3 size: 14 residues. The CDR3 here is CASSETGAGNTIYF. The CDR3 DNA is TGTGCCAGCAGTGAAACAGGGGCTGGAAACACCATATATTTT. Supplemented by reference TRBV25-1 and TRBJ1-3, the full variable domain reads EADIYQTPRYLVIGTGKKITLECSQTMGHDKMYWYQQDPGMELHLIHYSYGVNSTEKGDLSSESTVSRIRTEHFPLTLESARPSHTSQYLCASSETGAGNTIYFGEGSWLTVV.

The genes are TRBV2 and TRBJ1-2; D gene uncertain. Germline assignment: CDR1 SNHLY and CDR2 FYNNEI. The CDR3 length is 14 residues. V was clipped by 6 bases and J by 6 bases, with 17 bases between them. CDR3 DNA: TGTGCCAGCAGCGTACCCGGAGAAAGACATGGCTACACCTTC. The encoded protein is CASSVPGERHGYTF. The full variable domain, with the rest looked up from reference TRBV2 and TRBJ1-2, is EPEVTQTPSHQVTQMGQEVILRCVPISNHLYFYWYRQILGQKVEFLVSFYNNEISEKSEIFDDQFSVERPDGSNFTLKIRSTKLEDSAMYFCASSVPGERHGYTFGSGTRLTVV.

The rearrangement links TRBV6-2 or TRBV6-3 to TRBJ2-5; 7 positions match TRBD2. Germline V CDR1 and CDR2: MNHEY, SVGEGT. The CDR3 has 15 amino acids. V lost 5 bases and J lost 4; bases outside the gene matches: 10. Written as DNA, the CDR3 is TGTGCCAGCAGTACCCCAGGCGGGGGAGGAGAGACCCAGTACTTC. Translation: CASSTPGGGGETQYF.

The chain employs TRBV6-6 and TRBJ1-5; 9 nucleotides match TRBD1. The germline CDR1 and CDR2 sequences are MNHNY and SVGAGI (reference sequence). Trimming took 8 bases from V and 6 from J; bases not matched to a gene: 8. The CDR3 spans 14 residues. CDR3 amino acids: CASHVQGAFQPQHF. CDR3 nucleotides: TGTGCCAGCCACGTACAGGGGGCGTTTCAGCCCCAGCATTTT.

V is TRBV9 and J is TRBJ2-1; 7 bases fit TRBD1. In germline, CDR1 is SGDLS, CDR2 YYNGEE. This CDR3 has 11 amino acids. J gave up 10 bases and V 5 bases, and 3 bases lay outside the gene matches. The CDR3 here is CASSAGGEQFF. The DNA of the CDR3 is TGTGCCAGCAGTGCAGGGGGAGAGCAGTTCTTC. The full variable domain, its missing parts supplied by reference TRBV9 and TRBJ2-1, is DSGVTQTPKHLITATGQRVTLRCSPRSGDLSVYWYQQSLDQGLQFLIQYYNGEERAKGNILERFSAQQFPDLHSELNLSSLELGDSALYFCASSAGGEQFFGPGTRLTVL.

The chain has TRBV5-1 and TRBJ1-4; possible D gene TRBD1, 6 bases. The CDR3 length is 16 residues. Trimming left V 7 bases short and J 0 bases short, with 16 bases between. CDR1 is SGHRS and CDR2 is YFSETQ in the germline V gene. The CDR3 reads CASRIRDTATNEKLFF. The CDR3 DNA sequence: TGCGCCAGCCGGATCCGGGACACGGCAACTAATGAAAAACTGTTTTTT.